These 9 T cell receptor beta chains were sequenced from one sample in a study of cytomegalovirus exposure and HLA in healthy donors. The PCR had 60 Vbeta and 13 Jbeta primers. TCRdb keeps only in-frame clones here, not all; method: immunoSEQ multiplex PCR. The table lists some 140,000 clones, about 70% of them singletons. Sequencing was done on a sample of PBMCs. The receptors originated from a woman in her 40s in good health and CMV-seronegative.

This rearrangement joins TRBV11-2 to TRBJ1-5; D is possibly TRBD1 (6 bases). The V end was cut by 6 bases, the J end by 10 bases, with 16 bases between. The CDR3 has 13 residues. CDR1 is SGHAT and CDR2 is FQNNGV in the germline V gene. The CDR3 is CASSGERGGPQHF. CDR3 coding DNA: TGTGCCAGCAGTGGGGAAAGGGGGGGTCCCCAGCATTTT.

The chain combines TRBV4-1 with TRBJ1-2; D is uncertain. This CDR3 spans 11 amino acids. V was shortened by 5 bases and J by 6 bases, with 7 bases between the two germline ends. CDR1 and CDR2 from the germline V gene are MGHRA and YSYEKL. In DNA form, the CDR3 reads TGCGCCAGCAGCGGGGAGGATGGCTACACCTTC. Amino acid sequence: CASSGEDGYTF.

This clone was counted a single time. This sequence joins TRBV4-1 and TRBJ2-2; D is possibly TRBD1 (5 bases). Germline V gene lookup returns CDR1 MGHRA and CDR2 YSYEKL. The CDR3 has 14 amino acids. The V end was cut by 9 bases, the J end by 0 bases, with 11 bases between. The CDR3 coding sequence is TGCGCCAGTACCCCGACAGCGAACACCGGGGAGCTGTTTTTT. Translating it yields CASTPTANTGELFF.

There are a few counts of this clone. The chain carries TRBV9 and TRBJ1-3; no firm D call. Germline V lookup: CDR1 SGDLS, CDR2 YYNGEE. This CDR3 contains 13 residues. Trimming took 5 bases from V and 4 from J, leaving 10 bases between them. CDR3 amino acids: CASRAEGGNTIYF. The CDR3 DNA sequence: TGTGCCAGCAGGGCCGAGGGCGGAAACACCATATATTTT.

This clone was seen only a few times. The rearrangement links TRBV4-3 to TRBJ2-1; 8 bases match TRBD1. V gave up 0 bases and J gave up 7 bases; unmatched junction bases: 8. The CDR3 loop spans 16 amino acids. The germline gives CDR1 LGHNA, CDR2 YSLEER. The CDR3 DNA sequence: TGCGCCAGCAGCCAAGAGAGGACAGGGTTCTATAATGAGCAGTTCTTC. As protein: CASSQERTGFYNEQFF.

This clone was seen a handful of times. V gene TRBV10-3 combines with J gene TRBJ2-2; TRBD2 might be the D (5 bases). The CDR3 is made up of 14 amino acids. V lost 0 bases to trimming and J lost 7 bases, with 9 bases between them. The germline gives CDR1 ENHRY, CDR2 SYGVKD. CDR3 nucleotide sequence: TGTGCCATCAGTGAGTCGCCGGGAAACGGGGAGCTGTTTTTT. This translates into CAISESPGNGELFF.

The rearrangement uses TRBV16 and TRBJ1-5, with a weak D call TRBD1 (6 bases). The CDR3 has 15 residues. Between the trimmed V and J ends, which lost 2 bases and 5 bases, there was a span of 13 bases. Germline CDR1 reads KGHSY; CDR2 reads FQNENV. Written as DNA, the CDR3 is TGTGCCAGCAGCCAAATGGGGGCCACAGATCAGCCCCAGCATTTT. This gives the protein CASSQMGATDQPQHF.

The chain recombines TRBV11-2 with TRBJ1-6, with TRBD1 matching over 7 bases. Germline assignment: CDR1 SGHAT and CDR2 FQNNGV. The V gene end was trimmed by 3 bases and the J gene end by 11 bases; junction bases not matched to a gene: 1. This CDR3 spans 12 amino acids. CDR3 in amino acids: CASSLTGPPLHF. DNA of the CDR3: TGTGCCAGCAGCTTGACAGGGCCACCCCTCCACTTT.

V and J are TRBV7-9 and TRBJ2-7; TRBD1 is a possible D gene (7 bases). Germline values: CDR1 SEHNR, CDR2 FQNEAQ (reference sequence). The length of the CDR3 is 13 residues. V lost 2 bases, J lost 5 bases, and 10 bases lay in between. CDR3 nucleotides: TGTGCCAGCAGCTTACAGGGGGGTCACGAGCAGTACTTC. Amino acid sequence: CASSLQGGHEQYF. The full variable domain, with the rest looked up from reference TRBV7-9 and TRBJ2-7, is DTGVSQNPRHKITKRGQNVTFRCDPISEHNRLYWYRQTLGQGPEFLTYFQNEAQLEKSRLLSDRFSAERPKGSFSTLEIQRTEQGDSAMYLCASSLQGGHEQYFGPGTRLTVT.